This T cell receptor (beta chain) was profiled in a study of early T cells in non-severe SARS-CoV-2 infection. Points on this clonotype: Its antigen is currently unknown.

Study observations and caveats: Using VDJdb, the matching emphasized anti-spike CD8 responses while missing private and CD4 specificities.

TCRdb ran MiXCR on the 5' RACE reads and lists one entry per CDR3 protein. The table shows about 83,000 distinct CDR3 sequences, with about 9.4% occurring only once. V lost 4 bases and J 5 bases, leaving 15 bases between the germline ends. The CDR3 loop spans 15 amino acids. Germline-derived CDR1 and CDR2 are MDHEN and SYDVKM. V gene TRBV28 combines with J gene TRBJ2-1, with no clear D. Sequenced material: whole blood, taken at baseline. The clonotype was recovered from an adult who was a healthcare worker with PCR-confirmed SARS-CoV-2 infection or an uninfected control (not recorded which). In nucleotides, the CDR3 is TGTGCCAGCAGTTCTCGCAAGATTTTCAACAATGAGCAGTTCTTC. Protein product: CASSSRKIFNNEQFF.